A selection of T cell receptor beta chains follows, all from one sample in a study of blood T cell repertoires in COVID-19. Measured with immunoSEQ multiplex PCR; TCRdb has only the in-frame clones, and not every one. The table shows approximately 300,000 clones, with 85% occurring only once. Sequencing used PBMCs or T cells enriched from blood (not recorded which). The receptors shown here come from a woman aged 25 to 39 who had been exposed to COVID-19. Both conserved end residues are trimmed from each CDR3. Each record gives: clone size, V gene, J gene, CDR3 protein. Not every row has a clone size; where given, it reads once, few, many or a size class.

>-|TRBV30|TRBJ2-1
AWSPGFGYNEQF
>-|TRBV7-3|TRBJ2-2
ASSLGGRTTGELF
>few|TRBV3-1/TRBV3-2|TRBJ1-5
ASSQDHRANQPQH
>-|TRBV30|TRBJ1-1
AWGREAF
>-|TRBV5-4|TRBJ1-3
ASGVGGDRGNGNTIY
>-|TRBV6-5|TRBJ1-2
ASRTGQLLGYT
>once|TRBV7-9|TRBJ2-1
ASSPPTGQGSYNEQF
>-|TRBV4-3|TRBJ1-2
ASSQDLGTGIAYT
>few|TRBV5-1|TRBJ2-2
ASSLARGLAGAGELF
>-|TRBV27|TRBJ1-4
ASSPRAPPTNEKLF
>-|TRBV25-1|TRBJ1-4
ASRTGQGSCGEKLF
>-|TRBV10-1|TRBJ2-5
ASSEDRKAETQY
>-|TRBV5-1|TRBJ2-7
ASSYQGYYEQY
>-|TRBV19|TRBJ1-1
ASRRPGGFATEAF
>-|TRBV7-2|TRBJ2-2
ASSLGGPIGELF
>once|TRBV5-5|TRBJ2-1
ASSHWRASGRGTNEQF
>-|TRBV27|TRBJ1-5
ASSGGSNQPQH
>-|TRBV28|TRBJ2-7
ASSSLLSGTISYEQY